This T cell receptor beta chain was identified in a study of PD-L1 blockade in urothelial cancer. The CDR3 runs 14 residues. Trimming at V came to 5 bases and at J to 4 bases, leaving 5 bases not matched to a gene. Germline-derived CDR1 and CDR2 are MNHNS and SASEGT. Measured with immunoSEQ multiplex PCR; TCRdb has only the in-frame clones, and not every one. The sample shows around 69,000 clones, 80% to 95% of them seen only once. The time point was: peripheral blood 6 weeks after treatment start. Disease in patients was locally advanced or metastatic urothelial carcinoma. The chain combines TRBV6-1 with TRBJ1-2; 9 bases map to TRBD1. The sequences come from PBMCs, collected around atezolizumab (anti-PD-L1) treatment. The sequence was collected from an elderly woman with urothelial cancer. CDR3 in DNA: TGTGCCAGCAGTAGGACAGGGGTAGGCTATGGCTACACCTTC. It encodes CASSRTGVGYGYTF.